These 17 T cell receptor beta chains came from one sample sequenced in a study of radiation and T cells in renal cell carcinoma. Time point denoted: baseline pretreatment blood. The treatment here: 15 Gy SBRT to primary tumor, nephrectomy 4 weeks later. Produced via immunoSEQ multiplex PCR; TCRdb's table is partial and in-frame only. The sample records 150,000 or so clones, roughly 90% being singletons. The source was blood, collected from a patient whose treatment included radiotherapy and nephrectomy. The receptors stem from a woman aged 70-85 years with renal cell carcinoma.

This chain connects TRBV7-9 to TRBJ2-3; D remains unclear. The CDR3 has 11 amino acids. Germline CDR1 and CDR2: SEHNR and FQNEAQ (reference sequence). V shed 10 bases and J shed 6 bases, with 11 bases lying between them. The CDR3, as DNA: TGTGCCACCCCGCCGGACGATACGCAGTATTTT. It encodes CATPPDDTQYF.

The CDR3 DNA reads as TGCGCCAGCAGCGTGGAGGGGCCGCGGGGCACCATATATTTT. Encoded protein: CASSVEGPRGTIYF. The rearrangement links TRBV5-1 to TRBJ1-3; TRBD1 might be the D (5 bases). This CDR3 spans 14 amino acids. Germline V gives CDR1 SGHRS, CDR2 YFSETQ. Trimming removed 4 bases at V and 9 bases at J, with 17 bases between.

The J gene is TRBJ1-1, the V gene TRBV6-5; the D is unclear. The length of the CDR3 is 14 residues. Germline V gene data show CDR1 as MNHEY and CDR2 as SVGAGI. V dropped 6 bases and J dropped 5 bases, with 16 bases sitting between them. CDR3 residues: CASRPLGRRTEAFF. CDR3 in DNA: TGTGCCAGCAGGCCCCTGGGAAGGAGAACTGAAGCTTTCTTT.

The chain has TRBV6-1 and TRBJ2-5; TRBD2 matches 9 bases. Looked up from germline, CDR1 is MNHNS and CDR2 is SASEGT. The CDR3 sequence is 16 residues long. Losses at the gene ends were 1 base for V and 4 bases for J; bases not matched to a gene: 7. CDR3 in DNA: TGTGCCAGCAGTGAAGGGGCCGCGGGGGGGCGAGAGACCCAGTACTTC. Its protein product is CASSEGAAGGRETQYF.

This chain joins TRBV4-3 and TRBJ2-3; D might be TRBD2 (7 bases). The CDR3 loop spans 15 amino acids. Trimming left V 1 base short and J 4 bases short, with 12 bases between. Germline CDR1 is LGHNA and CDR2 is YSLEER. CDR3 nucleotides: TGCGCCAGCAGCCAAGTGGGAGGGGGGGCAGATACGCAGTATTTT. Translating it yields CASSQVGGGADTQYF.

The count of this clone is one. V and J are TRBV4-3 and TRBJ1-2; weak D call: TRBD1 (6 bases). The CDR3 has 15 amino acids. Germline CDR1 LGHNA, CDR2 YSLEER. Deletions cut 0 bases from V and 0 bases from J, with 8 bases between. This chain's CDR3 is CASSQETGSNYGYTF. The CDR3 DNA sequence: TGCGCCAGCAGCCAAGAGACAGGTTCTAACTATGGCTACACCTTC.

This chain joins TRBV30 and TRBJ1-1; tentative D call: TRBD1 (5 bases). From germline, CDR1 is GTSNPN and CDR2 SVGIG (reference sequence). V lost 8 bases and J 7 bases, leaving 14 bases between the germline ends. The CDR3 is made up of 11 amino acids. CDR3 region: CAGLDSREAFF. CDR3 sequence (DNA): TGTGCCGGTCTAGACAGCCGTGAAGCTTTCTTT. Using reference TRBV30 and TRBJ1-1 for the parts outside the CDR3, the full variable domain is SQTIHQWPATLVQPVGSPLSLECTVEGTSNPNLYWYRQAAGRGLQLLFYSVGIGQISSEVPQNLSASRPQDRQFILSSKKLLLSDSGFYLCAGLDSREAFFGQGTRLTVV.

The chain couples TRBV30 to TRBJ2-1; tentatively, D is TRBD1 (7 bases). Trimming stripped 5 bases from V and 1 base from J, with 15 bases between. This CDR3 spans 15 amino acids. CDR1 GTSNPN and CDR2 SVGIG come from the germline V gene (reference sequence). The CDR3 nucleotides read TGTGCCTGGTTAGCGGCAGGGGGGTCCTACAATGAGCAGTTCTTC. Amino acids: CAWLAAGGSYNEQFF.

The chain couples TRBV6-5 to TRBJ2-7, with D hard to call. The CDR3 is 14 amino acids. The ends were cut back, 4 bases at V and 2 bases at J, with 12 bases in the middle. Germline-derived CDR1 and CDR2 are MNHEY and SVGAGI. CDR3 DNA sequence: TGTGCCAGCAGTTCCTTTGGCCGGACCTACGAGCAGTACTTC. Its protein product is CASSSFGRTYEQYF.

The chain recombines TRBV5-4 with TRBJ2-3, with 11 bases matching TRBD2. The junction had 8 bases not matched to a gene; V was cut back by 2 bases and J by 6 bases. The CDR3 is 16 amino acids. Per germline, CDR1 SGHNT and CDR2 YYREEE (reference sequence). The CDR3 protein is CASSLGGSGGADTQYF. The CDR3 DNA reads TGTGCCAGCAGCTTAGGTGGTAGCGGGGGGGCGGATACGCAGTATTTT.

V is TRBV6-5 and J is TRBJ2-3, with D possibly being TRBD2 (6 bases). With 7 bases removed from V and 5 bases from J, the gap between germline ends came to 19 bases. Germline V gives CDR1 MNHEY, CDR2 SVGAGI. The CDR3 loop spans 15 amino acids. The CDR3 DNA reads TGTGCCAGCACCCAGGGCGGGATGTACGGAGATACGCAGTATTTT. It translates to CASTQGGMYGDTQYF.

The chain uses TRBV20-1 and TRBJ1-1, with D unresolved. CDR1 and CDR2 (germline): DFQATT, SNEGSKA (reference sequence). This CDR3 is 11 amino acids long. Between the trimmed V and J ends, which lost 8 bases and 1 base, there was a span of 8 bases. CDR3 coding DNA: TGCAGTTTTTGGAAGAACACTGAAGCTTTCTTT. The encoded protein is CSFWKNTEAFF.

The chain has TRBV6-5 and TRBJ2-1, with 8 nucleotides matching TRBD1. The CDR3 consists of 15 residues. Germline assignment: CDR1 MNHEY and CDR2 SVGAGI. V shed 8 bases, J shed 4 bases, and the junction held 10 bases outside the gene matches. This chain's CDR3 is CASGERTGIYNEQFF. CDR3 DNA: TGTGCCAGCGGCGAAAGGACAGGGATATACAATGAGCAGTTCTTC.

V usage is TRBV11-3 and J usage is TRBJ1-4, with D hard to call. Germline V gives CDR1 SGHNT, CDR2 YENEEA. Trimming took off 7 bases at V and 5 bases at J, with 14 bases between the two ends. CDR3 size: 14 residues. Here the CDR3 DNA reads TGTGCCAGCAACCTACAGAGCGCAAATGAAAAACTGTTTTTT. It is translated as CASNLQSANEKLFF.

The chain is built from TRBV7-8 and TRBJ1-4; D unclear. With 3 bases removed from V and 0 bases from J, the gap between germline ends came to 8 bases. This CDR3 has 15 amino acids. Germline CDR1 SGHVS, CDR2 FQNEAQ. Written as DNA, the CDR3 is TGTGCCAGCAGCTTCTCCCCAGCAACTAATGAAAAACTGTTTTTT. Protein: CASSFSPATNEKLFF.

The chain has TRBV27 and TRBJ1-6, with 7 bases that match TRBD1. CDR1 and CDR2 from the germline V gene are MNHEY and SMNVEV (reference sequence). The CDR3 is 14 residues long. The V and J ends lost 6 bases and 2 bases, in that order; junction bases with no gene match: 1. CDR3 DNA: TGTGCCAGCAGCCAGGGGGCCTATAATTCACCCCTCCACTTT. This encodes CASSQGAYNSPLHF.

This rearrangement joins TRBV14 to TRBJ1-1, with D hard to call. V was trimmed by 3 bases and J by 1 base, leaving 12 bases between them. The CDR3 runs 15 residues. Germline V gene lookup returns CDR1 SGHDN and CDR2 FVKESK. CDR3 nucleotides: TGTGCCAGCAGCCACTCGTTACCGGCGAACACTGAAGCTTTCTTT. The encoded protein is CASSHSLPANTEAFF.